This TCR beta chain is drawn from a study of T cells after posttransplantation cyclophosphamide. The study, taken as a whole, reports: Recipient CMV seropositivity and CMV reactivation strongly tracked TRB clonality. Later post-transplant blood repertoires were often dominated by donor CD8+ memory clones. TRB overlap between skin or GI tissue T cells and blood was limited.

Repertoires were generated with immunoSEQ multiplex PCR, while TCRdb's copy carries only in-frame clones and drops some. The sample holds about 28,000 clones; 70% to 90% are singletons and the top ten take roughly 3%. A remark on this clone: As yet, its antigen is unknown.

V gave up 0 bases and J gave up 5 bases, with 4 bases separating them. Germline lookup yields CDR1 SGHRS and CDR2 YFSETQ. This CDR3 has 12 amino acids. This chain connects TRBV5-1 to TRBJ2-3; D gene ambiguous. The specimen was PBMCs. This receptor was taken from a man aged 50 to 59. This CDR3 is CASSLDGDTQYF. The DNA for the CDR3 is TGCGCCAGCAGCTTGGACGGAGATACGCAGTATTTT.